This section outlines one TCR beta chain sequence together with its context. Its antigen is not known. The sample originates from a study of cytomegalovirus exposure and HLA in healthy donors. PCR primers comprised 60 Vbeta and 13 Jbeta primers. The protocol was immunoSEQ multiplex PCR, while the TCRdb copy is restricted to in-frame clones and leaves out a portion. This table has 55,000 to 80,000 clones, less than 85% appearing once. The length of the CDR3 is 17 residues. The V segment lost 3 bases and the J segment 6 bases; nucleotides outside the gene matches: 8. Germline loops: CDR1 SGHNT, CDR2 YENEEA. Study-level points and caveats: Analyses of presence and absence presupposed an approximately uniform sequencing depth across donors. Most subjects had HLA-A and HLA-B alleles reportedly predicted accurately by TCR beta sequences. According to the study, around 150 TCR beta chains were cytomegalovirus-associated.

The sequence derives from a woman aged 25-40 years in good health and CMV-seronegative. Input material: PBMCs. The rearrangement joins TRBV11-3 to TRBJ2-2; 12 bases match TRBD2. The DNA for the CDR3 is TGTGCCAGCAGCTTCCGATCTAGCGGGAGGGCCCCCGGGGAGCTGTTTTTT. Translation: CASSFRSSGRAPGELFF.